This T cell receptor beta chain was recovered during a study of OX40 agonist ivuxolimab in advanced cancers. The assay was immunoSEQ multiplex PCR, and TCRdb's table has in-frame clones only and misses some. This table holds tens of thousands of clones, roughly 90% found once. Between the trimmed V and J ends, which lost 5 bases and 9 bases, there was a span of 11 bases. The CDR3 loop spans 12 amino acids. Germline V CDR1 and CDR2: SGHTA, FQGNSA. Findings and limits, study-wide: Relative to CD4+, CD8+ T cells held more expanded clones on average.

The count of this clone is one. Antigen unknown. The source material was CD4+ or CD8+ T cells sorted from blood, sampled in a trial of the OX40 agonist ivuxolimab. This sequence joins TRBV7-2 and TRBJ2-4; D unresolved. The sequence came from an adult with an advanced solid tumor such as melanoma, head and neck, liver or kidney cancer. The chain's CDR3 is CASSLYHGIQYF. CDR3 nucleotide sequence: TGTGCCAGCAGCCTCTATCACGGCATTCAGTACTTC.